The next 14 T cell receptor beta chains were all read from a single sample in a study of cytomegalovirus exposure and HLA in healthy donors. PCR was performed using 60 Vbeta and 13 Jbeta primers. Assay: immunoSEQ multiplex PCR; the TCRdb copy retains only in-frame clones and omits some. The sample carries fewer than 200,000 clones, roughly 75% recorded once. Sequenced sample: PBMCs. All receptors derive from a man between 18 and 29 years old in good health and CMV-seronegative.

This clone was seen only a few times. The gene calls are TRBV4-3 and TRBJ2-2; a weak D match, TRBD2 (5 bases). V was pared by 4 bases and J by 1 base, with 13 bases between. The CDR3 extends over 16 amino acids. Germline-derived CDR1 and CDR2 are LGHNA and YSLEER. CDR3 sequence reads: CASSLQWERNTGELFF. CDR3 bases: TGCGCCAGCAGCCTTCAGTGGGAGAGGAACACCGGGGAGCTGTTTTTT.

This rearrangement joins TRBV12-5 to TRBJ2-2; 9 bases align to TRBD2. Per germline, CDR1 LGHNT and CDR2 FRNRAP. CDR3 length: 16 residues. Trimming took 2 bases from V and 5 from J; bases not matched to a gene: 6. CDR3 residues: CASGLRSGRMTGELFF. The DNA for the CDR3 is TGTGCTAGTGGTTTGAGGAGCGGGAGGATGACCGGGGAGCTGTTTTTT.

The rearrangement uses TRBV28 and TRBJ2-2, with D unclear. The CDR3 extends over 12 amino acids. Trimming pared 5 bases from V and 8 bases from J, leaving 9 bases between. Germline CDR1 reads MDHEN; CDR2 reads SYDVKM. The CDR3: CASSGSSGELFF. In DNA form, the CDR3 reads TGTGCCAGCAGTGGGTCTAGTGGGGAGCTGTTTTTT.

This clone was seen once. V and J are TRBV5-1 and TRBJ2-3; 9 bases match TRBD2. J lost 3 bases, V lost 3 bases, and 11 bases had no gene match. This CDR3 is 17 amino acids long. CDR1 is SGHRS, CDR2 YFSETQ, per germline. CDR3 coding DNA: TGCGCCAGCAGCTGGCCCCTGGCGGGAGGGGATACAGATACGCAGTATTTT. It specifies CASSWPLAGGDTDTQYF.

The CDR3 reads CASSASDSSNSPLHF. The CDR3 DNA is TGTGCCAGCAGTGCCTCGGACAGCTCCAATTCACCCCTCCACTTT. The V call is TRBV6-1, the J call TRBJ1-6; D is perhaps TRBD1 (6 bases). There are 15 residues in the CDR3. CDR1 and CDR2 from the germline V gene are MNHNS and SASEGT. With 4 bases removed from V and 7 bases from J, the gap between germline ends came to 14 bases.

The rearrangement joins TRBV7-9 to TRBJ2-5, with a weak D call TRBD1 (5 bases). This CDR3 region has 16 residues. Trimming took off 6 bases at V and 1 base at J, with 18 bases between the two ends. Per the germline V gene, CDR1 is SEHNR and CDR2 is FQNEAQ (reference sequence). As DNA, the CDR3 is TGTGCCAGCAGTTCTACTCTCGGGCAGGGCCAAGAGACCCAGTACTTC. Translating it yields CASSSTLGQGQETQYF.

The chain employs TRBV2 and TRBJ1-5, with D unclear. The CDR3 consists of 13 residues. Per germline, CDR1 SNHLY and CDR2 FYNNEI. With 8 bases removed from V and 2 bases from J, the gap between germline ends came to 10 bases. The CDR3 protein is CASERLGNQPQHF. The CDR3 region has the DNA TGTGCCAGCGAACGACTTGGCAATCAGCCCCAGCATTTT.

This chain joins TRBV7-9 and TRBJ2-7, with 9 bases fitting TRBD1. This CDR3 has 16 residues. The trim removed 0 bases at V and 5 bases at J, leaving 8 bases unmatched. Germline V gives CDR1 SEHNR, CDR2 FQNEAQ (reference sequence). The CDR3 coding sequence is TGTGCCAGCAGCTTAGCCGCTTGGACAGGGGACGACGAGCAGTACTTC. Translation gives CASSLAAWTGDDEQYF.

The chain employs TRBV23-1 and TRBJ2-5; 12 nucleotides align to TRBD2. TRBV23-1 is filed as an ORF, its function uncertain. V dropped 3 bases and J dropped 3; count of bases not matched to a gene: 8. CDR3 length: 17 amino acids. The CDR3 coding sequence is TGCGCCAGCAGTCAGCAACCTAGCGGGAGGGGGAAAGAGACCCAGTACTTC. Translation gives CASSQQPSGRGKETQYF.

V and J are TRBV5-4 and TRBJ2-5; perhaps TRBD2 as D (7 bases). The CDR3 is 14 residues long. Trimming removed 4 bases at V and 5 bases at J, with 15 bases between. The germline gives CDR1 SGHNT, CDR2 YYREEE (reference sequence). CDR3 loop: CASSPRGPSETQYF. CDR3 in DNA: TGTGCCAGCAGCCCGCGGGGGCCGTCTGAGACCCAGTACTTC.

This chain connects TRBV4-1 to TRBJ2-3; perhaps TRBD1 as D (5 bases). The CDR3 runs to 13 residues. Trimming removed 6 bases at V and 7 bases at J, with 14 bases between. Germline lookup yields CDR1 MGHRA and CDR2 YSYEKL. CDR3 residues: CASSYTGENTQYF. The CDR3 DNA is TGCGCCAGCAGTTATACAGGAGAGAATACGCAGTATTTT.

The rearrangement links TRBV6-5 to TRBJ2-7; 8 positions match TRBD1. V lost 6 bases, J lost 2 bases, and 6 bases stayed unmatched. Germline loops: CDR1 MNHEY, CDR2 SVGAGI. The CDR3 contains 14 residues. The CDR3 sequence: CASRTGTGAYEQYF. CDR3 DNA: TGTGCCAGCAGAACTGGGACAGGCGCCTACGAGCAGTACTTC.

This CDR3 is CAGRQGRGDDGYTF. The DNA of the CDR3 is TGCGCCGGCCGACAGGGAAGAGGCGACGATGGCTACACCTTC. The chain joins TRBV5-1 to TRBJ1-2, with 7 bases aligning to TRBD1. The junction had 15 bases not matched to a gene; V was cut back by 10 bases and J by 6 bases. The CDR3 runs 14 residues. Germline assignment: CDR1 SGHRS and CDR2 YFSETQ.

This chain links TRBV5-4 with TRBJ2-3; a weak D match, TRBD2 (5 bases). The CDR3 consists of 14 residues. V lost 2 bases to trimming and J lost 6 bases, with 13 bases between them. Per the germline V gene, CDR1 is SGHNT and CDR2 is YYREEE (reference sequence). The CDR3, as DNA: TGTGCCAGCAGCTTTAAAGGGAGTGAGGATACGCAGTATTTT. This translates into CASSFKGSEDTQYF.